Below, one TCR beta chain is given with its context. Using immunoSEQ multiplex PCR, the repertoire was profiled, and TCRdb retains in-frame clones only, with some absent. The table includes roughly 250,000 clones, more than 85% detected once. The sample is drawn from a study of blood T cell repertoires in COVID-19. The overall study: Specimens from acute and convalescent COVID-19 originated in the United States, Italy and Spain. In each case, the material was cDNA or gDNA derived from T cells, B-cell-depleted T cells, or PBMCs.

The CDR3 sequence is 15 residues long. The V end lost 7 bases, the J end lost 0 bases, and 16 bases lay between the germline ends. In germline, CDR1 is MNHEY, CDR2 SVGAGI. Enrolled through a virtual design, the participants were between 18 and 89 years of age and came from about two dozen US areas. The chain carries TRBV6-5 and TRBJ2-7; D possibly corresponds to TRBD1 (6 bases). Sequenced sample: PBMCs or T cells enriched from blood (not recorded which). The receptor's source is a woman aged 45-59 years who had recovered from COVID-19. CDR3 coding DNA: TGTGCCAGCACCCTACGGGACACCAACTCCTACGAGCAGTACTTC. Protein sequence: CASTLRDTNSYEQYF.